The 20 T cell receptor beta chains listed next were all sequenced from one sample in a study of T cell repertoires in cytomegalovirus infection. TCRdb called the reads again in MiXCR, with one record for every CDR3 protein. This repertoire shows roughly 220,000 distinct CDR3 sequences, around 40% found once; its top ten account for approximately 60%. These receptors' antigens are unknown. The sample here was CD8+ T cells from cultured PBMCs, taken from culture after CMV antigen stimulation. The receptors originated from a human donor in good health (CMV status not recorded). Some clones in this sample may be carry-over from other donors' samples.

This sequence joins TRBV7-9 and TRBJ1-6, with D possibly TRBD1 on 5 matching bases. With 4 bases removed from V and 9 bases from J, the gap between germline ends came to 13 bases. The germline V gene has CDR1 SEHNR and CDR2 FQNEAQ (reference sequence). The CDR3 contains 14 residues. The CDR3 loop reads CASSSGRQRSPLHF. The CDR3 nucleotides read TGTGCCAGCAGCTCGGGACGGCAGCGTTCACCCCTCCACTTT. The full variable domain, completed using reference TRBV7-9 and TRBJ1-6, is DTGVSQNPRHKITKRGQNVTFRCDPISEHNRLYWYRQTLGQGPEFLTYFQNEAQLEKSRLLSDRFSAERPKGSFSTLEIQRTEQGDSAMYLCASSSGRQRSPLHFGNGTRLTVT.

This chain links TRBV11-2 with TRBJ2-2; TRBD2 is a possible D gene (5 bases). The germline gives CDR1 SGHAT, CDR2 FQNNGV. The V end was cut by 6 bases, the J end by 0 bases, with 14 bases between. The CDR3 contains 16 residues. The chain's CDR3 is CASSSPGIANTGELFF. The CDR3, as DNA: TGTGCCAGCAGTTCTCCGGGAATCGCGAACACCGGGGAGCTGTTTTTT.

The rearrangement links TRBV4-1 to TRBJ2-1; TRBD2 matches at 10 bases. Per the germline V gene, CDR1 is MGHRA and CDR2 is YSYEKL. The CDR3 covers 18 residues. V shed 3 bases and J 7 bases; nucleotides not matched to a gene: 15. The CDR3 coding sequence is TGCGCCAGCAGCCATGGGCTAGCGGGGGCACCCTGGGGGAATGAGCAGTTCTTC. Translation: CASSHGLAGAPWGNEQFF.

V gene TRBV29-1 combines with J gene TRBJ1-4, with 8 bases matching TRBD1. The CDR3 has 16 residues. Germline values: CDR1 SQVTM, CDR2 ANQGSEA. Unmatched junction bases numbered 4, after V lost 1 base and J lost 0 bases. DNA of the CDR3: TGCAGCGTTGAAGCGGACAGGGAGACAACTAATGAAAAACTGTTTTTT. Residues: CSVEADRETTNEKLFF.

This clonotype was seen only a few times. CDR3 residues: CASSFQGWGTEAFF. The CDR3 DNA sequence: TGTGCCAGCAGTTTTCAGGGGTGGGGCACTGAAGCTTTCTTT. The genes are TRBV7-2 and TRBJ1-1; the D gene is possibly TRBD1 (6 bases). V was cut by 6 bases and J by 4 bases, with 15 bases left in between. CDR1 and CDR2 (germline): SGHTA, FQGNSA. CDR3 length: 14 amino acids.

The chain links TRBV28 to TRBJ2-5, with 9 bases identical to TRBD1. In germline, CDR1 is MDHEN, CDR2 SYDVKM. The junction had 5 bases not matched to a gene; V was cut back by 2 bases and J by 4 bases. The CDR3 is 15 residues long. The chain's CDR3 is CASSLGTGWGETQYF. In DNA, the CDR3 is TGTGCCAGCAGTTTAGGGACAGGGTGGGGAGAGACCCAGTACTTC.

Ten or more counts support this clonotype. The gene calls are TRBV20-1 and TRBJ2-4, with 7 bases aligning to TRBD2. Germline loops: CDR1 DFQATT, CDR2 SNEGSKA (reference sequence). The CDR3 has 14 residues. V gave up 0 bases and J gave up 7 bases; unmatched junction bases: 6. CDR3 in DNA: TGCAGTGCTAGAGACTCGACTAGCTTGAACATTCAGTACTTC. Its protein is CSARDSTSLNIQYF.

The genes are TRBV7-2 and TRBJ1-2; D gene unclear. The ends were cut back, 1 base at V and 4 bases at J, with 10 bases in the middle. Germline loops: CDR1 SGHTA, CDR2 FQGNSA. The CDR3 has 14 residues. The CDR3 spells CASSLVRRLYGYTF. The CDR3 nucleotides read TGTGCCAGCAGCTTAGTAAGGCGGCTCTATGGCTACACCTTC. Combining the CDR3 with reference TRBV7-2 and TRBJ1-2 gives the whole variable domain GAGVSQSPSNKVTEKGKDVELRCDPISGHTALYWYRQSLGQGLEFLIYFQGNSAPDKSGLPSDRFSAERTGGSVSTLTIQRTQQEDSAVYLCASSLVRRLYGYTFGSGTRLTVV.

Written as DNA, the CDR3 is TGTGCCACCAGCAGAGGAAACGAGGCAATTCAGCCCCAGCATTTT. Residues: CATSRGNEAIQPQHF. The chain is built from TRBV15 and TRBJ1-5; D is ambiguous. The length of the CDR3 is 15 residues. Germline V gives CDR1 LNHNV, CDR2 YYDKDF (reference sequence). V was pared by 1 base and J by 6 bases, with 13 bases between.

The rearrangement links TRBV7-2 to TRBJ2-1; perhaps TRBD2 as D (5 bases). With 0 bases removed from V and 6 bases from J, the gap between germline ends came to 9 bases. Germline-derived CDR1 and CDR2 are SGHTA and FQGNSA. The CDR3 length is 14 residues. The CDR3, as DNA: TGTGCCAGCAGCTTAGCGGGAGTGCGCAATGAGCAGTTCTTC. It encodes CASSLAGVRNEQFF.

The V call is TRBV7-6, the J call TRBJ2-3, with TRBD2 matching over 9 bases. Germline trimming cut 4 bases from V and 3 bases from J; bases unmatched to any gene: 8. The CDR3 sequence is 16 residues long. CDR1 and CDR2 from the germline V gene are SGHVS and FNYEAQ. CDR3 bases: TGTGCCAGCAGCTCCCGGCTAGCGGGAATTACAGATACGCAGTATTTT. This gives the protein CASSSRLAGITDTQYF.

CDR3 in DNA: TGTGCCACCAGTGATTTAGAGGTTAGCACCGCCTACGAGCAGTACTTC. This codes for CATSDLEVSTAYEQYF. The rearrangement uses TRBV24-1 and TRBJ2-7; D is ambiguous. Germline-derived CDR1 and CDR2 are KGHDR and SFDVKD. The CDR3 has 16 residues. Trimming removed 1 base from V and 2 bases from J, with 14 bases in between.

This clonotype was counted ten times or more. V is TRBV7-8 and J is TRBJ2-2; 11 bases line up with TRBD2. The trim removed 5 bases at V and 8 bases at J, leaving 7 bases unmatched. The CDR3 covers 15 residues. Looked up from germline, CDR1 is SGHVS and CDR2 is FQNEAQ. This CDR3 reads CASSGPASGGGELFF. CDR3 DNA sequence: TGTGCCAGCAGCGGGCCGGCTAGCGGGGGGGGGGAGCTGTTTTTT.

This clonotype was counted many times. This chain joins TRBV27 and TRBJ1-5, with D maybe TRBD1 (5 bases). The CDR3 sequence is 12 residues long. The germline V and J ends were trimmed by 6 bases and 10 bases, with 13 bases remaining between them. Per the germline V gene, CDR1 is MNHEY and CDR2 is SMNVEV (reference sequence). The chain's CDR3 is CASSSEGHPQHF. In DNA, the CDR3 is TGTGCCAGCAGCTCCGAAGGACATCCCCAGCATTTT.

V and J are TRBV29-1 and TRBJ1-3; D possibly corresponds to TRBD1 (6 bases). This CDR3 contains 14 residues. Germline V gives CDR1 SQVTM, CDR2 ANQGSEA. Trimming cost V 2 bases and J 0 bases, with 8 bases left between them. CDR3 protein: CSVETGSSGNTIYF. The CDR3 bases are TGCAGCGTTGAAACAGGGAGCTCTGGAAACACCATATATTTT.

This clonotype was seen a few times. This chain links TRBV6-1 with TRBJ2-7; TRBD1 is a possible D gene (6 bases). V gave up 0 bases and J gave up 3 bases, with 9 bases separating them. CDR1 and CDR2 (germline): MNHNS, SASEGT. CDR3 length: 14 amino acids. As DNA, the CDR3 is TGTGCCAGCAGTGAAGCGCAGGGGTACTACGAGCAGTACTTC. Protein sequence: CASSEAQGYYEQYF.

This chain links TRBV10-2 with TRBJ2-7, with D tentatively TRBD1 or TRBD2 (5 bases each). CDR1 WSHSY and CDR2 SAAADI come from the germline V gene. This CDR3 contains 14 residues. V lost 6 bases to trimming and J lost 2 bases, with 14 bases between them. The CDR3 loop reads CASSLGASTYEQYF. For the CDR3, the DNA is TGCGCCAGCAGCCTCGGGGCCTCTACCTACGAGCAGTACTTC.

V gene TRBV6-6 combines with J gene TRBJ1-6; D uncertain. The CDR3 length is 15 residues. The germline V and J ends were trimmed by 5 bases and 9 bases, with 17 bases remaining between them. CDR1 is MNHNY and CDR2 is SVGAGI in the germline V gene (reference sequence). CDR3: CASSATGVQRSPLHF. CDR3 in DNA: TGTGCCAGCAGTGCTACGGGTGTGCAGCGTTCACCCCTCCACTTT.

V and J are TRBV7-9 and TRBJ1-2, with a tentative D call TRBD1 (6 bases). Germline V gene sequence: CDR1 SEHNR, CDR2 FQNEAQ (reference sequence). V shed 5 bases and J shed 0 bases, with 10 bases lying between them. The CDR3 spans 14 residues. CDR3 residues: CASSPRTANYGYTF. In nucleotides, the CDR3 is TGTGCCAGCAGCCCCCGGACAGCTAACTATGGCTACACCTTC. The variable domain in full, completed from reference TRBV7-9 and TRBJ1-2, reads DTGVSQNPRHKITKRGQNVTFRCDPISEHNRLYWYRQTLGQGPEFLTYFQNEAQLEKSRLLSDRFSAERPKGSFSTLEIQRTEQGDSAMYLCASSPRTANYGYTFGSGTRLTVV.

J is TRBJ2-5 and V is TRBV6-1, with TRBD2 as a possible D gene (6 bases). CDR1 is MNHNS and CDR2 is SASEGT in the germline V gene. The CDR3 sequence is 15 residues long. With 6 bases removed from V and 2 bases from J, the gap between germline ends came to 16 bases. CDR3 in DNA: TGTGCCAGCAGAAATAACGCGGGAATTCAAGAGACCCAGTACTTC. This gives the protein CASRNNAGIQETQYF.